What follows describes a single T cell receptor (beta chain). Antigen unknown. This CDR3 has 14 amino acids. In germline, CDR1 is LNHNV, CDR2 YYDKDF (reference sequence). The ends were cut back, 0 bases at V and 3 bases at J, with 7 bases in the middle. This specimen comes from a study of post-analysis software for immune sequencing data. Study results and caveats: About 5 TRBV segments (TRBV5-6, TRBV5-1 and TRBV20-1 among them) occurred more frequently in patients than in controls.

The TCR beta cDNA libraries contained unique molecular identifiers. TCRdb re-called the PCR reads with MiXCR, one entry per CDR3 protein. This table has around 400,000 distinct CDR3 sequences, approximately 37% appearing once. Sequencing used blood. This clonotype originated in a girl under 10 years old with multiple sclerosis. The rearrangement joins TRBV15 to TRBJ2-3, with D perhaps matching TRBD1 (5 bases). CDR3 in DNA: TGTGCCACCAGCAGAGATGCAGGGACAGATACGCAGTATTTT. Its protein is CATSRDAGTDTQYF.